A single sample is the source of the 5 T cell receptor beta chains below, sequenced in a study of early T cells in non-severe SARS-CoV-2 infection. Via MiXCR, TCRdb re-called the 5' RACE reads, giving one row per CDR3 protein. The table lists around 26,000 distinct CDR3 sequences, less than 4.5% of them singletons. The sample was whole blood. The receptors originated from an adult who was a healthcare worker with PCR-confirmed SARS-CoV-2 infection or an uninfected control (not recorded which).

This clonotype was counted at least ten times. The CDR3 region has the DNA TGTGCCAGCAGCCACAGGGGCAGTGTCATATATTTT. Translation: CASSHRGSVIYF. This chain connects TRBV3-1 to TRBJ1-3; D might be TRBD1 (6 bases). V lost 3 bases, J lost 12 bases, and 12 bases lay in between. The CDR3 length is 12 residues. Germline values: CDR1 LGHDT, CDR2 YNNKEL (reference sequence).

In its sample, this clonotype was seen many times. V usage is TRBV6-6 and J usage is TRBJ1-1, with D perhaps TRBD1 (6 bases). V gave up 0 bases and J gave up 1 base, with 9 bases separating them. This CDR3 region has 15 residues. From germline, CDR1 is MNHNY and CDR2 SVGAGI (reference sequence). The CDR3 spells CASSYSGAPNTEAFF. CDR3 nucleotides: TGTGCCAGCAGTTACTCGGGGGCCCCGAACACTGAAGCTTTCTTT.

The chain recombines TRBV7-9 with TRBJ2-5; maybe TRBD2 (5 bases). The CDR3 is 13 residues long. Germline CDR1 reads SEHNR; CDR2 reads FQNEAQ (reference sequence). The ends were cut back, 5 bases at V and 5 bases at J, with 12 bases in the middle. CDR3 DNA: TGTGCCAGCAGCGCCCCTAGCTATGAGACCCAGTACTTC. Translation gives CASSAPSYETQYF.

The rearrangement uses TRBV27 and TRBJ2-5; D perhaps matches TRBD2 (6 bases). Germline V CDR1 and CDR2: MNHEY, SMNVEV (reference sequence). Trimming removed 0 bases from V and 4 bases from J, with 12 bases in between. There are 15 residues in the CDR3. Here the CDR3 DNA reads TGTGCCAGCAGTTTATCAGGGCTCGGGGGAGAGACCCAGTACTTC. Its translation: CASSLSGLGGETQYF.

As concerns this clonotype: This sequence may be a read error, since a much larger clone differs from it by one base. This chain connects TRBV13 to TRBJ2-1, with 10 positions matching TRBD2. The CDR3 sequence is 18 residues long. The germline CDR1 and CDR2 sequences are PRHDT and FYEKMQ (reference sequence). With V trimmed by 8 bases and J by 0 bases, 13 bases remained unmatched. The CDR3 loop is CASGASGGITVSYNEQFF. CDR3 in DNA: TGTGCCAGCGGCGCTAGCGGGGGTATTACGGTCTCCTACAATGAGCAGTTCTTC.